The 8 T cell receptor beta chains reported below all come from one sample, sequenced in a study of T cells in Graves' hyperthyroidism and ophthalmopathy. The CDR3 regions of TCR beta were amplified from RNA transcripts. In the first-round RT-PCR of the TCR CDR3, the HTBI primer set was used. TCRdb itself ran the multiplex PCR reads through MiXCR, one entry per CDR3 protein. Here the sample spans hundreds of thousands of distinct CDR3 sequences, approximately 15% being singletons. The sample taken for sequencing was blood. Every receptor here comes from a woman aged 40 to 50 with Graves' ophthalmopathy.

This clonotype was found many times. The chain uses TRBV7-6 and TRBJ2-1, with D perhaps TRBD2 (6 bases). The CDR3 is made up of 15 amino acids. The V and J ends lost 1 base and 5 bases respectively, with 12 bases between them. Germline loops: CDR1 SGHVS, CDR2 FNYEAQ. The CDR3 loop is CASSLGSGGDNEQFF. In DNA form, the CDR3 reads TGTGCCAGCAGCTTAGGTAGCGGAGGGGACAATGAGCAGTTCTTC.

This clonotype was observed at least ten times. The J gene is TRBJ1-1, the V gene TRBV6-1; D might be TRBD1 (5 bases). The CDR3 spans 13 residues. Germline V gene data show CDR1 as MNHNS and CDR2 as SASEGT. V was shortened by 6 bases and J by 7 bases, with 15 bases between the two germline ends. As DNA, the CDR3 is TGTGCCAGCAGACGAGAAGGGGAAGTTGAAGCTTTCTTT. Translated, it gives CASRREGEVEAFF.

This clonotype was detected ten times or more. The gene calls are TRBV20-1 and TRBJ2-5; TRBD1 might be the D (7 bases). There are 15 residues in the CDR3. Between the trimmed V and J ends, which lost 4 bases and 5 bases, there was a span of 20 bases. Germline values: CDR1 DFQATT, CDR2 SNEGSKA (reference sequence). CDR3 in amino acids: CSATGGGPSFETQYF. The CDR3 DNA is TGCAGTGCTACAGGAGGGGGCCCTAGTTTTGAGACCCAGTACTTC.

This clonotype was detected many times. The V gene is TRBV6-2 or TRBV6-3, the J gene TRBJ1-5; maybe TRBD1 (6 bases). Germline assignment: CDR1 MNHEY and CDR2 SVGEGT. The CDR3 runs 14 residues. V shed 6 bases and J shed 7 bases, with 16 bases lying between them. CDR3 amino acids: CASRDLGAGQPQHF. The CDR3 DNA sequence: TGTGCCAGCAGGGACTTGGGGGCCGGGCAGCCCCAGCATTTT.

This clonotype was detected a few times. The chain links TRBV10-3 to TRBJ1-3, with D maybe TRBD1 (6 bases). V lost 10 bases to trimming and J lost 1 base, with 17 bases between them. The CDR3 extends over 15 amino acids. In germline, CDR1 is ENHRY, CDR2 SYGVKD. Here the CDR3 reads CATQGGERSGNTIYF. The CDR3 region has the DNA TGTGCCACCCAAGGGGGGGAGAGGTCTGGAAACACCATATATTTT.

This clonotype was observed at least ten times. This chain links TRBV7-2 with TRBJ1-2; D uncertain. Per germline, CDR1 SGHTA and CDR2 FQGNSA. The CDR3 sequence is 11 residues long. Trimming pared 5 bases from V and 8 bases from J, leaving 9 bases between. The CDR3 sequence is CASSPGEGYTF. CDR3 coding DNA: TGTGCCAGCAGCCCAGGTGAGGGCTACACCTTC.

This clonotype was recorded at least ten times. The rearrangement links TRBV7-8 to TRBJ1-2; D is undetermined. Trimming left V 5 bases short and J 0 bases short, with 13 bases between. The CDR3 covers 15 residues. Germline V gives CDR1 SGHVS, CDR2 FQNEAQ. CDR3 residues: CASSPEGLTNYGYTF. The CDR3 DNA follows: TGTGCCAGCAGCCCCGAGGGCTTAACTAACTATGGCTACACCTTC. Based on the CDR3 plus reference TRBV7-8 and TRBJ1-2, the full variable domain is GAGVSQSPRYKVAKRGQDVALRCDPISGHVSLFWYQQALGQGPEFLTYFQNEAQLDKSGLPSDRFFAERPEGSVSTLKIQRTQQEDSAVYLCASSPEGLTNYGYTFGSGTRLTVV.

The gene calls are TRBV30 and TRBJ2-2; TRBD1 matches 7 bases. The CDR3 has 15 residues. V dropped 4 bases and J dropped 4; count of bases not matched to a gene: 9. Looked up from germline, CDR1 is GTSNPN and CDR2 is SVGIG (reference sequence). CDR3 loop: CAWIRQGGSTGELFF. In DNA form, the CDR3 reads TGTGCCTGGATCCGACAGGGCGGAAGCACCGGGGAGCTGTTTTTT.